This T cell receptor (beta chain) was recovered during a study of cytomegalovirus exposure and HLA in healthy donors. Assay: immunoSEQ multiplex PCR; the TCRdb copy retains only in-frame clones and omits some. The data show 120,000 or so clones, around 86% seen once. After removal of 4 bases from V and 5 bases from J, the junction contained 5 bases not matched to a gene. Germline V gene data show CDR1 as GTSNPN and CDR2 as SVGIG (reference sequence). The CDR3 sequence is 14 residues long. The sequencing sample was made of PBMCs. This clonotype originated in a woman between 18 and 29 years old in good health and CMV-seronegative. The V call is TRBV30, the J call TRBJ2-5; TRBD2 matches at 12 bases. CDR3 sequence (DNA): TGTGCCTGGACTCTAGCGGGAGGGATGGAGACCCAGTACTTC. Encoded protein: CAWTLAGGMETQYF. Combining the CDR3 with reference TRBV30 and TRBJ2-5 gives the whole variable domain SQTIHQWPATLVQPVGSPLSLECTVEGTSNPNLYWYRQAAGRGLQLLFYSVGIGQISSEVPQNLSASRPQDRQFILSSKKLLLSDSGFYLCAWTLAGGMETQYFGPGTRLLVL.